These T cell receptor beta chains were read from a single sample in a study of T cells in localized non-small cell lung cancer. The table came from immunoSEQ multiplex PCR; TCRdb's copy has only in-frame clones and leaves some out. The sample lists over 30,000 clones, approximately 80% occurring once. The source was peripheral blood, collected before any cancer treatment. The receptors originated from a male donor aged 60 or older with stage II squamous cell lung carcinoma. Both conserved end residues are part of each CDR3. For some rows the clone size is stated as once, few or many, or as a class when expanded; others skip it.

TRBJ2-6	NA	TRBV18	CASSPNVGIAGANVLTF
TRBJ2-5	NA	TRBV6-6	CASSHGDRGGETQYF
TRBJ2-7	NA	TRBV5-1	CASSPGGTTLYYEQYF
TRBJ2-1	NA	TRBV15	CATSRNKGNEQFF
TRBJ2-3	NA	TRBV5-4	CASSQEGAVGDTQYF
TRBJ2-2	NA	TRBV30	CAWEAFQGAGELFF
TRBJ1-2	NA	TRBV28	CARATGGEYGYTF
TRBJ2-5	NA	TRBV4-2	CASSRGDSETQYF
TRBJ2-1	NA	TRBV5-4	CASSFGAGGSYNEQFF
TRBJ2-1	NA	TRBV29-1	CSVAGAYNEQFF
TRBJ1-2	few	TRBV5-1	CASRGTGSFGYTF
TRBJ2-1	NA	TRBV4-1	CASSQRDYEQFF
TRBJ2-5	NA	TRBV30	CAWYRAGLPLQETQYF
TRBJ2-7	NA	TRBV6-1	CASQLRDRAIYEQYF
TRBJ2-3	NA	TRBV21-1	CASSKEAGRTDTQYF
TRBJ1-4	NA	TRBV6-6	CASGTGLRNEKLFF
TRBJ2-1	NA	TRBV10-2	CASSEGRAAPYNEQFF
TRBJ1-1	NA	TRBV7-9	CASSLEVASAEAFF
TRBJ1-1	NA	TRBV2	CASSEMGGVGTEAFF
TRBJ1-2	NA	TRBV5-1	CARTPGPTNYGYTF
TRBJ1-6	NA	TRBV7-9	CASSPDTNNSPLHF
TRBJ1-1	NA	TRBV7-3	CASSFLGVDEAFF
TRBJ1-2	NA	TRBV5-1	CASSFTGEGYTF
TRBJ2-7	NA	TRBV7-9	CASSRPSSYEQYF
TRBJ2-7	once	TRBV19	CASRAPQGKAEQYF
TRBJ2-1	few	TRBV19	CASSIGGVPGVNEQFF
NA	NA	TRBV6-6	CASTPGQRTEQYF
TRBJ2-1	few	TRBV25-1	CASSALGDEQFF
TRBJ1-1	NA	TRBV5-1	CASSGGSVNTEAFF
TRBJ2-7	NA	TRBV18	CASSPDRGTYEQYF
TRBJ2-2	NA	TRBV13	CAILRVNTGELFF
TRBJ2-2	once	TRBV19	CATQVGGELFF
TRBJ2-2	NA	TRBV12-5	CASGLEQRQELFF
TRBJ1-2	NA	TRBV28	CASSLGGSDRYGYTF
TRBJ2-3	few	TRBV5-1	CASSPVTGSTDTQYF
TRBJ2-2	NA	TRBV9	CASSVAVGTGELFF
TRBJ2-1	NA	TRBV12-5	CASGGTGGSYNEQFF
TRBJ1-1	NA	TRBV5-1	CASSLAGTDTEAFF
TRBJ1-4	NA	TRBV7-6	CASSANRAEKLFF
TRBJ2-5	NA	TRBV9	CASSVTLTEETQYF